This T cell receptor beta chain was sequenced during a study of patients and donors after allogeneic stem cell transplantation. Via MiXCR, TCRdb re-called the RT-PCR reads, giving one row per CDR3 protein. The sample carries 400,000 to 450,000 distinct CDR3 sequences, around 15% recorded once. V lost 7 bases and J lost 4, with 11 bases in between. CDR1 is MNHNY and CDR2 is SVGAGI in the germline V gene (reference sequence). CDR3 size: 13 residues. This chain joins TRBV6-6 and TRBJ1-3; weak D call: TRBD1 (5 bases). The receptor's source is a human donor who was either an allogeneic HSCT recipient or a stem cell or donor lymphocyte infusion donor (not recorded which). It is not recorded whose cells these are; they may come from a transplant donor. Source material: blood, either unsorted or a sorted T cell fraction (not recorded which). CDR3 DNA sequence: TGTGCCAGCATGAGAGGGACCGGAAACACCATATATTTT. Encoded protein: CASMRGTGNTIYF.